What follows is one TCR beta chain and its context. Its target is unknown. The repertoire was sequenced with immunoSEQ multiplex PCR; TCRdb's copy has only in-frame clones and lacks some. The sample lists 15,000 to 20,000 clones, about 78% seen once, with roughly 20% in the top ten. Before the COVID-19 pandemic, during about 2010-2019, CD4+ T cells were taken from unexposed donors. CD4+ T cells were isolated from the cells after less than 13 days of culture. This sample was taken from a study of CD4 T cells in relation to SARS-CoV-2 and coronaviruses. About the research overall: After about nine days of antigen culture, PBMC TCR beta CDR3s were sequenced. Negative control cultures got HIV-1 Nef peptides or no peptide.

Germline V lookup: CDR1 SGHAT, CDR2 FQNNGV. The V end lost 3 bases, the J end lost 5 bases, and 13 bases lay between the germline ends. The CDR3 length is 14 residues. General observations from the study: The cross-reactivity analysis covered only spike protein, not other viral proteins.

V is TRBV11-2 and J is TRBJ1-1, with D possibly TRBD1 on 5 matching bases. The source material was CD4+ T cells from PBMCs, cultured in vitro. The TCR originated in a human donor in good health. The CDR3 coding sequence is TGTGCCAGCAGCTTGTCCGGGGGGATTACTGAAGCTTTCTTT. It yields the protein CASSLSGGITEAFF.